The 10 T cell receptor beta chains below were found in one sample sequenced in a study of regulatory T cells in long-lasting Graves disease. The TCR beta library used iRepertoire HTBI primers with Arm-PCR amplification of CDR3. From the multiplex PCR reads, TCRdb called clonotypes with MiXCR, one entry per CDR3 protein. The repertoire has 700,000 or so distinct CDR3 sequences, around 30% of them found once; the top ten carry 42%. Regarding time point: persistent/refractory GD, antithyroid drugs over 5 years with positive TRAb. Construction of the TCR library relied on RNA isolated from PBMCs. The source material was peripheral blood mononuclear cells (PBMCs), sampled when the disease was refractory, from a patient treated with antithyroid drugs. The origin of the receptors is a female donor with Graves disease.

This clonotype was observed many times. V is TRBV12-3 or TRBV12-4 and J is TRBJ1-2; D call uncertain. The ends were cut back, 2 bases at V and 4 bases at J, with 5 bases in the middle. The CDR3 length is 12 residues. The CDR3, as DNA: TGTGCCAGCAGTTTAAACCCCTATGGCTACACCTTC. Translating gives CASSLNPYGYTF.

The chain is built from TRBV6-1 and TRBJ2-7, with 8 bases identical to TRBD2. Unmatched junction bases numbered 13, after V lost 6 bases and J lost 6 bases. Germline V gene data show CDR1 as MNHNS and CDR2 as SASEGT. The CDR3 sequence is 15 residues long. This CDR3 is CASRPGASGFREQYF. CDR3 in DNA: TGTGCCAGCAGGCCCGGTGCTAGCGGGTTTCGCGAGCAGTACTTC.

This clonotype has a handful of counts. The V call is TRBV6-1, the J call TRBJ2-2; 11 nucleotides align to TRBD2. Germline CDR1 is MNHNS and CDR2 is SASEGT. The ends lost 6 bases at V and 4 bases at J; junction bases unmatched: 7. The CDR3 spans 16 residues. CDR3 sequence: CASRITSGRGTGELFF. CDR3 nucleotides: TGTGCCAGCAGGATAACTAGCGGGAGAGGCACCGGGGAGCTGTTTTTT.

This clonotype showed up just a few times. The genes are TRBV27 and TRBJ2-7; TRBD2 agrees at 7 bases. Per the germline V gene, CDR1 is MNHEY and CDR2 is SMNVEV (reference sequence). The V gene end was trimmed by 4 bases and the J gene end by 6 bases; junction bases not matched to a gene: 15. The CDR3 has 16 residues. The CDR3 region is CASSSTPGLPLGEQYF. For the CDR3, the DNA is TGTGCCAGCAGTTCCACCCCGGGACTACCACTGGGCGAGCAGTACTTC.

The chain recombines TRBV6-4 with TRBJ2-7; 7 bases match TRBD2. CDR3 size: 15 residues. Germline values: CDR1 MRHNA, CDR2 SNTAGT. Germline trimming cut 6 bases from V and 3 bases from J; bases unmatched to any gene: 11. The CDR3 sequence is CASSLKSGTNYEQYF. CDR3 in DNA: TGTGCCAGCAGCCTAAAATCCGGGACTAACTACGAGCAGTACTTC.

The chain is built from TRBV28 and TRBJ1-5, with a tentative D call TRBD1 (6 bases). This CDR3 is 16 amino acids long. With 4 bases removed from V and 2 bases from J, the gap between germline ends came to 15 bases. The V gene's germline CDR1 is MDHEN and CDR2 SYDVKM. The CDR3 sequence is CASSSLGAAGNQPQHF. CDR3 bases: TGTGCCAGCAGTTCTTTGGGGGCGGCCGGCAATCAGCCCCAGCATTTT.

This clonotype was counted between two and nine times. CDR3 sequence reads: CASRPRGDTEAFF. The CDR3 region has the DNA TGTGCCAGTAGACCCAGGGGGGACACTGAAGCTTTCTTT. This chain connects TRBV19 to TRBJ1-1; 7 bases fit TRBD1. V dropped 6 bases and J dropped 3; count of bases not matched to a gene: 4. Germline V lookup: CDR1 LNHDA, CDR2 SQIVND (reference sequence). CDR3 length: 13 amino acids.

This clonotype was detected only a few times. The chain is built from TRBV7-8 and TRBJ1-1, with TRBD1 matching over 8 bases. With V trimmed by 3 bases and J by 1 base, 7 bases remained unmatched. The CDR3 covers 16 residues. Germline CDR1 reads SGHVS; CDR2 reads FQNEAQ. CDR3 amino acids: CASSFQGAMGNTEAFF. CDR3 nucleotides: TGTGCCAGCAGCTTCCAGGGGGCCATGGGGAACACTGAAGCTTTCTTT.

The CDR3 is CASSVVGLAGSEQFF. CDR3 DNA sequence: TGTGCCAGCAGCGTAGTAGGACTAGCGGGTTCTGAGCAGTTCTTC. The chain combines TRBV9 with TRBJ2-1, with 11 bases aligning to TRBD2. The length of the CDR3 is 15 residues. CDR1 is SGDLS and CDR2 is YYNGEE in the germline V gene. The trim removed 0 bases at V and 9 bases at J, leaving 5 bases unmatched. Full variable domain (missing parts from reference TRBV9 and TRBJ2-1): DSGVTQTPKHLITATGQRVTLRCSPRSGDLSVYWYQQSLDQGLQFLIQYYNGEERAKGNILERFSAQQFPDLHSELNLSSLELGDSALYFCASSVVGLAGSEQFFGPGTRLTVL.

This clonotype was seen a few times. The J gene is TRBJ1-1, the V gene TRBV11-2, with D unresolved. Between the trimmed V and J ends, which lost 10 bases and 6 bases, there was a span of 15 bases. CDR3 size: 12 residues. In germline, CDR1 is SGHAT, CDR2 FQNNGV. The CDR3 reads CATQRLASEAFF. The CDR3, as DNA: TGTGCCACCCAGAGGCTGGCGTCTGAAGCTTTCTTT.